This T cell receptor (beta chain) derives from a study of radiotherapy plus CTLA-4 blockade in lung cancer. Trimming pared 4 bases from V and 4 bases from J, leaving 10 bases between. Germline V CDR1 and CDR2: MNHNY, SVGAGI (reference sequence). The CDR3 is 13 amino acids. The repertoire was sequenced with immunoSEQ multiplex PCR; TCRdb's copy has only in-frame clones and lacks some. The sample contains 15,000 or so clones, roughly two thirds of which appear only once. This clone was detected a few times. Its antigen is currently unknown. Study observations and caveats: After treatment with radiotherapy plus ipilimumab, TCR clones that came from the tumor expanded in blood.

Ipilimumab-mediated CTLA-4 blockade plus focal radiation was given to patients having chemo-refractory metastatic non-small-cell lung cancer. The TCR originated in a human donor with non-small cell lung cancer whose response to radiotherapy plus ipilimumab could not be evaluated. The chain uses TRBV6-6 and TRBJ1-2; D perhaps matches TRBD1 (5 bases). Source: peripheral blood, taken from a patient treated with radiotherapy plus ipilimumab. This CDR3 reads CASSSSTVYGYTF. The CDR3 nucleotides are TGTGCCAGCAGTTCCTCGACAGTCTATGGCTACACCTTC.